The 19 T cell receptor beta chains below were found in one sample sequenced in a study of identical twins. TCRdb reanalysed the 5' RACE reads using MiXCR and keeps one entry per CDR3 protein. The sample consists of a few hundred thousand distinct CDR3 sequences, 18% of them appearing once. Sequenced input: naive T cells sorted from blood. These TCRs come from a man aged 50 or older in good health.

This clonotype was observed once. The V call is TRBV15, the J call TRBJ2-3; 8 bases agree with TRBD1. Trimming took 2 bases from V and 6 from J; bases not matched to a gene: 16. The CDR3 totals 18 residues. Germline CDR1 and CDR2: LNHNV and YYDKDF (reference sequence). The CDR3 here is CATSRSLGTGDLRDTQYF. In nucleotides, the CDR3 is TGTGCCACCAGCAGATCCCTCGGGACAGGCGACTTGAGGGATACGCAGTATTTT.

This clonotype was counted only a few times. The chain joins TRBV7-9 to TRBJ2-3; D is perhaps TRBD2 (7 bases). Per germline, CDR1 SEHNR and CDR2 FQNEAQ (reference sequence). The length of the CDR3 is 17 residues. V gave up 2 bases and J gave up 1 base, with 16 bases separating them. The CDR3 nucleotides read TGTGCCAGCAGCTTATCCGAGGGGGGGATCGGCACAGATACGCAGTATTTT. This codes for CASSLSEGGIGTDTQYF.

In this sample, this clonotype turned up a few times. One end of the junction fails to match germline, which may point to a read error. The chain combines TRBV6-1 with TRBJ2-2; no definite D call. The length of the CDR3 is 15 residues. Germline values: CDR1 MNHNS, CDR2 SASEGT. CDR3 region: CASRTTNRNIGELFF. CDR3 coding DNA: TGTGCCAGCAGAACTACGAACCGGAACATCGGGGAGCTGTTTTTT.

The CDR3 reads CAISGRLAASSGANVLTF. CDR3 nucleotides: TGTGCCATCAGTGGTCGACTAGCGGCGAGCTCTGGGGCCAACGTCCTGACTTTC. This chain links TRBV10-3 with TRBJ2-6; TRBD2 matches at 9 bases. Germline loops: CDR1 ENHRY, CDR2 SYGVKD. The CDR3 length is 18 residues. Trimming took 4 bases from V and 0 from J; bases not matched to a gene: 7.

This chain's CDR3 is CASGGQGGDIQYF. The CDR3 nucleotides are TGTGCCAGCGGAGGACAGGGTGGGGACATTCAGTACTTC. V and J are TRBV6-1 and TRBJ2-4, with 8 bases that match TRBD1. Germline CDR1 MNHNS, CDR2 SASEGT. The CDR3 is 13 residues long. J was trimmed by 8 bases and V by 8 bases; bases with no gene match: 8.

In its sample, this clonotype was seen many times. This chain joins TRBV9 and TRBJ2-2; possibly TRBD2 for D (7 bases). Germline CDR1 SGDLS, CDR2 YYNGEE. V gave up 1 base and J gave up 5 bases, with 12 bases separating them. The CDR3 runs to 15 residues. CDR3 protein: CASSVLGRGTGELFF. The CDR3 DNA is TGTGCCAGCAGCGTACTAGGGAGGGGGACCGGGGAGCTGTTTTTT.

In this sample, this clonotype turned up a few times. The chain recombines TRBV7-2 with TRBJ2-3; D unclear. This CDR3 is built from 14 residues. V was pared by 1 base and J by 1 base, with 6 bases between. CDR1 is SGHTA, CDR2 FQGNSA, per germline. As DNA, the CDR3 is TGTGCCAGCAGCTTAGTTCGCGGCACAGATACGCAGTATTTT. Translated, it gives CASSLVRGTDTQYF.

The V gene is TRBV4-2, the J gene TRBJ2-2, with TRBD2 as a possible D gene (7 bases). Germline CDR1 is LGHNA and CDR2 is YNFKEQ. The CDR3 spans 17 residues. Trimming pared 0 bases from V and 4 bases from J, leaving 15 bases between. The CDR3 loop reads CASSQDPRGRSTGELFF. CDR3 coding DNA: TGTGCCAGCAGCCAAGATCCGCGGGGGCGGAGCACCGGGGAGCTGTTTTTT.

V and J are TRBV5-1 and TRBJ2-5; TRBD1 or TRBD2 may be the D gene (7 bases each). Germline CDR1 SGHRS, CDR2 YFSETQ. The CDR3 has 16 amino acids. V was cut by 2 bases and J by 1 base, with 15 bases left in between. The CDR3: CASSFPRGGLQETQYF. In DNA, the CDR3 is TGCGCCAGCAGCTTCCCCAGGGGGGGTCTCCAAGAGACCCAGTACTTC.

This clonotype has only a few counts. CDR3 sequence: CASSRDPGRGETQYF. CDR3 in DNA: TGTGCCAGCAGCCGCGACCCGGGTCGTGGAGAGACCCAGTACTTC. The J gene is TRBJ2-5, the V gene TRBV14, with D hard to call. Germline V gene lookup returns CDR1 SGHDN and CDR2 FVKESK. V lost 4 bases to trimming and J lost 4 bases, with 16 bases between them. The CDR3 covers 15 residues.

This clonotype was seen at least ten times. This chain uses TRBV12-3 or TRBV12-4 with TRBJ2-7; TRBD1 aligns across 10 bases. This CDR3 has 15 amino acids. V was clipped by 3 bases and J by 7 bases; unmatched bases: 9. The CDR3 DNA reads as TGTGCCAGCAGTTTGTTTGACAGGGGGCCATATGAGCAGTACTTC. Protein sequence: CASSLFDRGPYEQYF.

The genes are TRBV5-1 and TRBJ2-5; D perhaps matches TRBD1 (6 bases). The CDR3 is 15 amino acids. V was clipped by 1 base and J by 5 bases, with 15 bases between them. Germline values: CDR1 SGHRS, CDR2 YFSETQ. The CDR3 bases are TGCGCCAGCAGCTTGCAGGACAGTATCTTTGAGACCCAGTACTTC. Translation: CASSLQDSIFETQYF.

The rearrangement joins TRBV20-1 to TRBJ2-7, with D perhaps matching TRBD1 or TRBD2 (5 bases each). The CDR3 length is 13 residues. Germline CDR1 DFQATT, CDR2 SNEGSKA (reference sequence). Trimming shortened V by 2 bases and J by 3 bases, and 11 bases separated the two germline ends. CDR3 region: CSARSPGLYEQYF. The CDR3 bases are TGCAGTGCTAGATCCCCGGGGCTCTACGAGCAGTACTTC.

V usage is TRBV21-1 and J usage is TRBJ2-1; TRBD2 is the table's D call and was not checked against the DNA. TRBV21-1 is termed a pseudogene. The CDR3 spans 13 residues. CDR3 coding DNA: TGTGCCATGACTAGCGGGAGGGGGGTTGGGCAGTTCTTC. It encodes CAMTSGRGVGQFF.

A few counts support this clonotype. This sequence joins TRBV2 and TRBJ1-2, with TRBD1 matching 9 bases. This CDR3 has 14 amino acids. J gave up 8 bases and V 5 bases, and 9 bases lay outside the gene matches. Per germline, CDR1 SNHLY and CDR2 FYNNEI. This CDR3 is CASSQRTGVNGYTF. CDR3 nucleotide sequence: TGTGCCAGCAGTCAAAGGACAGGGGTTAACGGCTACACCTTC.

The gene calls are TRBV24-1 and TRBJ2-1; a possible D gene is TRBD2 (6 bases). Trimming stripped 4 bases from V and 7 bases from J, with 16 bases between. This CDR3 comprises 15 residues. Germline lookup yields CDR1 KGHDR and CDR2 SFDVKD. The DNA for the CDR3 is TGTGCCACCAGTGACGCGGGGCCACTTGGGAATGAGCAGTTCTTC. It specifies CATSDAGPLGNEQFF.

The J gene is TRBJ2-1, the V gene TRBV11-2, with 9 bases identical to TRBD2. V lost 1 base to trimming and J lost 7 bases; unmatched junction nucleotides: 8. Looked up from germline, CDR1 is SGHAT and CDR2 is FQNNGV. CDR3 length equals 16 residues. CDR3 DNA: TGTGCCAGCAGCTTAGGTTGGGTAGCGGGGGATAATGAGCAGTTCTTC. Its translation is CASSLGWVAGDNEQFF.

CDR3 residues: CASSLATEEETQYF. In DNA form, the CDR3 reads TGTGCCAGCAGCCTGGCTACAGAGGAAGAGACCCAGTACTTC. The chain joins TRBV5-6 to TRBJ2-5; no clear D gene. V was cut by 4 bases and J by 3 bases, with 13 bases left in between. The CDR3 extends over 14 amino acids. Germline CDR1 SGHDT, CDR2 YYEEEE.

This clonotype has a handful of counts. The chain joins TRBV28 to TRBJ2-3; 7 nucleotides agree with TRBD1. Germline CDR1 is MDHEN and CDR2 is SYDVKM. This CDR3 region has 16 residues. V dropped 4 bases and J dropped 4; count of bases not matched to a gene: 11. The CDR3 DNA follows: TGTGCCAGCAGTTACAGGGGATTGCCCCTCGCAGATACGCAGTATTTT. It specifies CASSYRGLPLADTQYF.